Reported below is one T cell receptor beta chain. Its antigen is unknown. This record comes from a study of shared clonotypes between healthy human individuals. Overall study findings and caveats: Rarefaction curves obtained for sorted subsets showed sequencing incomplete despite large depth. Generation of non-shared clonotypes was less probable than generation of clonotypes shared by all four donors. Clonotypes that were shared across a handful of donors made up around 5% of naive CD4 clonotypes.

Running of the assay took place at deep level. Data came from immunoSEQ multiplex PCR; TCRdb stores just in-frame clones and leaves some out. The top ten hold over 9% of the sample, which has approximately 320,000 clones, around two thirds seen once. The CDR3 has 15 amino acids. Trimming took 4 bases from V and 0 from J, leaving 10 bases between them. Germline CDR1 is SGHTA and CDR2 is FQGTGA. The sample taken for sequencing was memory CD4+ T cells sorted from blood. The subset denotes: CD45RA-negative fraction. The rearrangement links TRBV7-3 to TRBJ2-1; D gene ambiguous. The TCR was taken from a man aged 30-40 years in good health. This chain's CDR3 is CASSSDWSSYNEQFF. In DNA, the CDR3 is TGTGCCAGCAGCTCAGACTGGAGCTCCTACAATGAGCAGTTCTTC.